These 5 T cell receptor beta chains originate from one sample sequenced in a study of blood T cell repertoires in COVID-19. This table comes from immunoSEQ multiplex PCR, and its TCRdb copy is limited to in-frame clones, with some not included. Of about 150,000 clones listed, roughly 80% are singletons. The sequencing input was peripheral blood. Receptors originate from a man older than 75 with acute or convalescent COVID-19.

Written as DNA, the CDR3 is TGTGCCAGCAGTTACTCGTCAGGGGGAAACTATGGCTACACCTTC. Protein sequence: CASSYSSGGNYGYTF. This sequence joins TRBV6-5 and TRBJ1-2; TRBD1 agrees at 7 bases. CDR1 is MNHEY, CDR2 SVGAGI, per germline. After removal of 0 bases from V and 2 bases from J, the junction contained 3 bases not matched to a gene. The CDR3 contains 15 residues.

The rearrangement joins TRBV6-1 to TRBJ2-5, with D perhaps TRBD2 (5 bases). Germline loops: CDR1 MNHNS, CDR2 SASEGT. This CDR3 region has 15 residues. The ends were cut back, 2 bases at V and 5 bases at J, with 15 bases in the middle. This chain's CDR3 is CASSERWESSETQYF. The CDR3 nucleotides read TGTGCCAGCAGTGAACGGTGGGAGAGTTCGGAGACCCAGTACTTC.

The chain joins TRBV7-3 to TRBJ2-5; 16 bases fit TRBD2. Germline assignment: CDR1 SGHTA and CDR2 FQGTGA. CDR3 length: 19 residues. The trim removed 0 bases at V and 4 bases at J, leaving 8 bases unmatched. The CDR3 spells CASSLTGLAGGLKGETQYF. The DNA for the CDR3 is TGTGCCAGCAGCTTAACGGGACTAGCGGGGGGGCTGAAGGGAGAGACCCAGTACTTC.

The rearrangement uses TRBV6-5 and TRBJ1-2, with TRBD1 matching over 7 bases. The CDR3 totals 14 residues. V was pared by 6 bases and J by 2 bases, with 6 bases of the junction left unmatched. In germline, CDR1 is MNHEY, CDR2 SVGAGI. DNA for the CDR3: TGTGCCAGCAGCCCAGAGGGACAGAACTATGGCTACACCTTC. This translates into CASSPEGQNYGYTF.

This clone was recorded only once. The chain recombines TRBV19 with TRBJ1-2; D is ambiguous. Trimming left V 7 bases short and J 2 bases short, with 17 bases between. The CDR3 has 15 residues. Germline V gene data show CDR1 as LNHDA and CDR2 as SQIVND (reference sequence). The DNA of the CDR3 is TGTGCCAGTACTAACTCGCGGCTTTCGAACTATGGCTACACCTTC. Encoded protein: CASTNSRLSNYGYTF.